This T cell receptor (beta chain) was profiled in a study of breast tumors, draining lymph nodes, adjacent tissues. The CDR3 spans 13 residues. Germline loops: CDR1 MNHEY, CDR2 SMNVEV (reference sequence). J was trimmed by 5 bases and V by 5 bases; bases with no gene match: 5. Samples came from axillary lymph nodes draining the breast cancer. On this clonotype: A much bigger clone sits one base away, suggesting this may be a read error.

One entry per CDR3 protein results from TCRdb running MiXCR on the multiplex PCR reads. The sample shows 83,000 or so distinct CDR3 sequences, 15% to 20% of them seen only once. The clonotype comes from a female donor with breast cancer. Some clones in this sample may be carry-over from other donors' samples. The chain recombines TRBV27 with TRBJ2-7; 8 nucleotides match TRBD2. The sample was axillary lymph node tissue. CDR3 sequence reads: CASSHRTSHEQYF. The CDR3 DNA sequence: TGTGCCAGCAGTCACCGGACTAGCCACGAGCAGTACTTC.